This T cell receptor (beta chain) was identified during a study of blood T cell repertoires in COVID-19. Study-level background: Donors in the United States, Italy and Spain gave samples during acute or convalescent COVID-19. Sample material is recorded as cDNA or gDNA derived from T cells, B-cell-depleted T cells, or PBMCs.

This clone was seen more than once but under ten times. In the original analysis: From reference gene primer amplification, estimates of nucleated cell counts were derived. This table comes from immunoSEQ multiplex PCR, and its TCRdb copy is limited to in-frame clones, with some not included. The V and J calls and the clone size are those of that table, but D and trimming were determined from the DNA. The sample has 270,000 or so clones, approximately 81% seen once; the top ten hold around 3.2%. This CDR3 has 13 amino acids. Germline lookup yields CDR1 LGHNA and CDR2 YNFKEQ. Trimming took off 1 base at V and 4 bases at J, with 8 bases between the two ends.

The material sequenced was peripheral blood. The clonotype comes from a young woman with acute or convalescent COVID-19. The rearrangement links TRBV4-2 to TRBJ2-7; possibly TRBD2 for D (5 bases). This CDR3 reads CASSQGGAYEQYF. CDR3 coding DNA: TGTGCCAGCAGCCAAGGGGGAGCTTACGAGCAGTACTTC.